A selection of T cell receptor beta chains follows, all from one sample in a study of shared clonotypes between healthy human individuals. Sequenced by immunoSEQ multiplex PCR; TCRdb stores in-frame clones only, minus some. The data hold about 2.4 million clones, with roughly 93% observed a single time. The source material was naive CD4+ T cells from PBMCs. Receptor source: a man between 18 and 29 years old in good health. Some clones in this sample may be carry-over from other donors' samples. Each CDR3 is given with its conserved first and last residue. D genes are given only for firm matches. Only part of the rows carry a size: once, few, many, or a class if the clone is expanded.

DNA: TGTGCCAGCAGTGCCCGGAGGAGTAACTATGGCTACACCTTC
CDR3: CASSARRSNYGYTF
D: .
J: TRBJ1-2
V: TRBV6-5
size: .

DNA: TGTGCCACCAGCAGAGAGAGTCGGGGAAATACGCAGTATTTT
CDR3: CATSRESRGNTQYF
D: .
J: TRBJ2-3
V: TRBV15
size: .

DNA: TGTGCCACCAGCAGATATGTTGGATCCTACGAGCAGTACTTC
CDR3: CATSRYVGSYEQYF
D: .
J: TRBJ2-7
V: TRBV15
size: once

DNA: TGTGCCAGCAGTGTGACAAGTAACACCGGGGAGCTGTTTTTT
CDR3: CASSVTSNTGELFF
D: .
J: TRBJ2-2
V: TRBV2
size: .

DNA: TGTGCCAGCAGTTGTCAGCTTGTTCTCGTGGGCGCGGACAATCAGCCCCAGCATTTT
CDR3: CASSCQLVLVGADNQPQHF
D: .
J: TRBJ1-5
V: TRBV27
size: .

DNA: TGTGCCAGCAGTAGGGTTGGACAGGCCACCGGGGAGCTGTTTTTT
CDR3: CASSRVGQATGELFF
D: TRBD1
J: TRBJ2-2
V: TRBV6-6
size: .

DNA: TGCGCCAGCAGAGGAGGACAGGAGAACACTGAAGCTTTCTTT
CDR3: CASRGGQENTEAFF
D: TRBD1
J: TRBJ1-1
V: TRBV10-2
size: .

DNA: TGCGCCAGCAGCTTAGATAGGAATCAGCCCCAGCATTTT
CDR3: CASSLDRNQPQHF
D: .
J: TRBJ1-5
V: TRBV5-1
size: .

DNA: TGTGCCAGTGGGACTAGCCGCCGAACCGGGGAGCTGTTTTTT
CDR3: CASGTSRRTGELFF
D: TRBD2
J: TRBJ2-2
V: TRBV27
size: .

DNA: TGTGCCAGCAGCTTATCCTCTTACAATGAGCAGTTCTTC
CDR3: CASSLSSYNEQFF
D: .
J: TRBJ2-1
V: TRBV7-3
size: .

DNA: TGTGCCAGCAGTGGGGGGCGAAATCAGCCCCAGCATTTT
CDR3: CASSGGRNQPQHF
D: .
J: TRBJ1-5
V: TRBV6-4
size: .

DNA: TGCGCCAGCAGCCCTAAAGGGGATCTGGGGGCTTTCTTT
CDR3: CASSPKGDLGAFF
D: .
J: TRBJ1-1
V: TRBV5-1
size: .

DNA: TGTGCCAGCAGCGCCCCGAGGGGAGGGGCTAAGGCTTTCTTT
CDR3: CASSAPRGGAKAFF
D: .
J: TRBJ1-1
V: TRBV6-5
size: .

DNA: TGTGCCAGCAGAGGGACAGCCTCTAATTCACCCCTCCACTTT
CDR3: CASRGTASNSPLHF
D: TRBD1
J: TRBJ1-6
V: TRBV2
size: .

DNA: TGTGCCAGCAGTGAAATTGGGGTTGGCTACACCTTC
CDR3: CASSEIGVGYTF
D: .
J: TRBJ1-2
V: TRBV6-1
size: .

DNA: TGTGCCAGCAGTAGGCACAGGGGCTTTGAGGGCGTTCAGCCCCAGCATTTT
CDR3: CASSRHRGFEGVQPQHF
D: TRBD1
J: TRBJ1-5
V: TRBV28
size: .

DNA: TGTGCCAGCAGCGCCCGCCCGAACACAGATACGCAGTATTTT
CDR3: CASSARPNTDTQYF
D: .
J: TRBJ2-3
V: TRBV5-4
size: .

DNA: TGTGCCAGCAGTTCCTTACGACAGGGAATGTACGGGACCCAGTACTTC
CDR3: CASSSLRQGMYGTQYF
D: TRBD1
J: TRBJ2-5
V: TRBV27
size: .

DNA: TGTGCCAGCGGTGGGTCGGCAGTCTACAATGAGCAGTTCTTC
CDR3: CASGGSAVYNEQFF
D: .
J: TRBJ2-1
V: TRBV6-5
size: .

DNA: TGTGCCAGCAGTTACAAGGCAGGGAAAAACACTGAAGCTTTCTTT
CDR3: CASSYKAGKNTEAFF
D: .
J: TRBJ1-1
V: TRBV6-5
size: once

DNA: TGTGCCAGCAGCTTAGCCCCGACAGGGACCGGGGAGCTGTTTTTT
CDR3: CASSLAPTGTGELFF
D: TRBD1
J: TRBJ2-2
V: TRBV7-9
size: .

DNA: TGTGCCAGCAGTTTAGCCGCCAGGGCGGCTGAAGCTTTCTTT
CDR3: CASSLAARAAEAFF
D: .
J: TRBJ1-1
V: TRBV28
size: .

DNA: TGTGCCAGCAGCGCCGGGGGAGATACGTCGCAGTATTTT
CDR3: CASSAGGDTSQYF
D: .
J: TRBJ2-3
V: TRBV9
size: .

DNA: TGTGCCAGCAGTTGGATACAGGGTGGTTCCTACGAGCAGTACTTC
CDR3: CASSWIQGGSYEQYF
D: .
J: TRBJ2-7
V: TRBV27
size: .

DNA: TGTGCCAGCAGCTTACCGTCCGGAGCGGGAGCGGTGACTGAGCAGTTCTTC
CDR3: CASSLPSGAGAVTEQFF
D: TRBD2
J: TRBJ2-1
V: TRBV7-2
size: .

DNA: TGTGCCAGTAGTATTAGCAGGGGCGGTGGCTACACCTTC
CDR3: CASSISRGGGYTF
D: .
J: TRBJ1-2
V: TRBV19
size: .

DNA: TGTGCCAGCAGGACAGGGGTTAACTATGGCTACACCTTC
CDR3: CASRTGVNYGYTF
D: TRBD1
J: TRBJ1-2
V: TRBV6-6
size: .

DNA: TGTGCCAGCAGCCCCCAGCCCATGAACACTGAAGCTTTCTTT
CDR3: CASSPQPMNTEAFF
D: .
J: TRBJ1-1
V: TRBV9
size: .

DNA: TGTGCCAGCAGCGACCCATCCGGGACAGCAGATGTACGCGAAAAACTGTTTTTT
CDR3: CASSDPSGTADVREKLFF
D: TRBD1
J: TRBJ1-4
V: TRBV7-2
size: .

DNA: TGTGCCAGCGAGGGGAACACTGAAGCTTTCTTT
CDR3: CASEGNTEAFF
D: .
J: TRBJ1-1
V: TRBV28
size: .

DNA: TGTGCCAGCAGTGTTCCTAGTTTGAAACTGTTTTTT
CDR3: CASSVPSLKLFF
D: .
J: TRBJ1-4
V: TRBV28
size: .

DNA: TGTGCCAGCAGCTCTACAGGGGGCGCACGGTATGGCTACACCTTC
CDR3: CASSSTGGARYGYTF
D: TRBD1
J: TRBJ1-2
V: TRBV7-8
size: .

DNA: TGTGCCTCAAGGGACTACCTGAGCGAGCAGTACTTC
CDR3: CASRDYLSEQYF
D: TRBD2
J: TRBJ2-7
V: TRBV6-5
size: .

DNA: TGTGCCAGCTCACCCGACAGGGGGAACGAGCAGTACTTC
CDR3: CASSPDRGNEQYF
D: TRBD1
J: TRBJ2-7
V: TRBV18
size: once

DNA: TGTGCCAGCAGTTCTTCTAGCGGGACTTCCTACGAGCAGTACTTC
CDR3: CASSSSSGTSYEQYF
D: TRBD2
J: TRBJ2-7
V: TRBV28
size: .

DNA: TGTGCCAGCAGCTCCCTTGGGGGGGCTGGCACAGATACGCAGTATTTT
CDR3: CASSSLGGAGTDTQYF
D: .
J: TRBJ2-3
V: TRBV11-2
size: once

DNA: TGTGCCAGCAGCTTAGGGACTAGTATCAATGAGCAGTTCTTC
CDR3: CASSLGTSINEQFF
D: TRBD2
J: TRBJ2-1
V: TRBV7-2
size: once

DNA: TGTGCCAGCAGCTCAGCGGCCGTCTACGAGCAGTACTTC
CDR3: CASSSAAVYEQYF
D: .
J: TRBJ2-7
V: TRBV7-2
size: .

DNA: TGTGCCAGCAGCGTAGACGGGCGAGTCGATGGCTACACCTTC
CDR3: CASSVDGRVDGYTF
D: .
J: TRBJ1-2
V: TRBV9
size: .

DNA: TGTGCCAGCAGCTACACCCTCACAGATACGCAGTATTTT
CDR3: CASSYTLTDTQYF
D: .
J: TRBJ2-3
V: TRBV2
size: .

DNA: TGCGCCAGCAGCTTTGACGGGGAGCAGTACTTC
CDR3: CASSFDGEQYF
D: .
J: TRBJ2-7
V: TRBV5-1
size: .

DNA: TGTGCCAGCAGCCGCTCTGGGTACGAGCAGTACTTC
CDR3: CASSRSGYEQYF
D: .
J: TRBJ2-7
V: TRBV5-4
size: .

DNA: TGTGCCAGCAGCAGGGACAGAAACTATGGCTACACCTTC
CDR3: CASSRDRNYGYTF
D: TRBD1
J: TRBJ1-2
V: TRBV5-6
size: .

DNA: TGTGCCAGCAGTGAATCGGGGGTTCAGCCCCAGCATTTT
CDR3: CASSESGVQPQHF
D: .
J: TRBJ1-5
V: TRBV2
size: .

DNA: TGTGCCAGCAGCTTACGGGGGTATGGGGTGAACACTGAAGCTTTCTTT
CDR3: CASSLRGYGVNTEAFF
D: .
J: TRBJ1-1
V: TRBV7-2
size: once

DNA: TGTGCCAGCAGGGGGGACGGGGCTATGAGTCCCCTCCACTTT
CDR3: CASRGDGAMSPLHF
D: .
J: TRBJ1-6
V: TRBV2
size: .

DNA: TGCAGCGGAGGAGATAGCAATCAGCCCCAGCATTTT
CDR3: CSGGDSNQPQHF
D: .
J: TRBJ1-5
V: TRBV29-1
size: .

DNA: TGTGCCAGCAGGGACGCAGGGTTTGGCACAGATACGCAGTATTTT
CDR3: CASRDAGFGTDTQYF
D: .
J: TRBJ2-3
V: TRBV6-1
size: .

DNA: TGTGCCAGCGACAGGCCCAAGGGGGAGCAGTACTTC
CDR3: CASDRPKGEQYF
D: .
J: TRBJ2-7
V: TRBV28
size: .

DNA: TGTGCCTGGAGTATGGGGCAGTGGGACGAGCAGTACTTC
CDR3: CAWSMGQWDEQYF
D: .
J: TRBJ2-7
V: TRBV30
size: .

DNA: TGCAGCGCCAGGGAAGGGGGCAATCAGCCCCAGCATTTT
CDR3: CSAREGGNQPQHF
D: .
J: TRBJ1-5
V: TRBV29-1
size: .